One sample yielded the 30 T cell receptor beta chains listed below, sequenced in a study of cytomegalovirus exposure and HLA in healthy donors. 13 Jbeta primers and 60 Vbeta primers were used for the PCR. Measured with immunoSEQ multiplex PCR; TCRdb has only the in-frame clones, and not every one. The sample has approximately 150,000 clones, around 64% seen once. Sequenced sample: PBMCs. These receptors came from a woman in her twenties or thirties in good health and CMV-seronegative.

The chain carries TRBV27 and TRBJ2-5; D ambiguous. Per the germline V gene, CDR1 is MNHEY and CDR2 is SMNVEV (reference sequence). V lost 5 bases and J lost 7, with 11 bases in between. The CDR3 sequence is 12 residues long. CDR3 region: CASSPDSWTQYF. Written as DNA, the CDR3 is TGTGCCAGCAGTCCCGACTCTTGGACCCAGTACTTC.

The DNA of the CDR3 is TGCGCCAGCAGCTTCCTGGACAGGGATCATTCACCCCTCCACTTT. Amino acids: CASSFLDRDHSPLHF. The V and J genes are TRBV4-1 and TRBJ1-6, with TRBD1 identical over 8 bases. The CDR3 length is 15 residues. V trimming: 5 bases; J trimming: 8 bases; junction bases outside the gene matches: 8. In germline, CDR1 is MGHRA, CDR2 YSYEKL.

The chain has TRBV7-3 and TRBJ1-1; D is uncertain. Germline V gene lookup returns CDR1 SGHTA and CDR2 FQGTGA. Trimming cost V 3 bases and J 0 bases, with 11 bases left between them. This CDR3 comprises 15 residues. The CDR3 sequence is CASSLDGKMNTEAFF. Written as DNA, the CDR3 is TGTGCCAGCAGCTTGGACGGGAAAATGAACACTGAAGCTTTCTTT.

This rearrangement joins TRBV6-5 to TRBJ2-3, with a tentative D call TRBD1 (6 bases). Germline loops: CDR1 MNHEY, CDR2 SVGAGI. The CDR3 contains 14 residues. The V end lost 8 bases, the J end lost 3 bases, and 15 bases lay between the germline ends. CDR3 in DNA: TGTGCCAGCGGAACCAGGGGCGTTACAGATACGCAGTATTTT. Protein sequence: CASGTRGVTDTQYF.

The genes are TRBV29-1 and TRBJ2-1; TRBD1 matches at 9 bases. The germline CDR1 and CDR2 sequences are SQVTM and ANQGSEA. With V trimmed by 7 bases and J by 7 bases, 14 bases remained unmatched. The CDR3 is 15 amino acids. The CDR3 protein is CSGLPPGQGQNEQFF. Here the CDR3 DNA reads TGCAGCGGTCTACCCCCGGGACAGGGTCAGAATGAGCAGTTCTTC.

The rearrangement joins TRBV13 to TRBJ2-7, with 8 bases identical to TRBD2. V dropped 4 bases and J dropped 3; count of bases not matched to a gene: 5. The germline gives CDR1 PRHDT, CDR2 FYEKMQ (reference sequence). The CDR3 contains 14 residues. Written as DNA, the CDR3 is TGTGCCAGCAGCTCAGGACTAGCAGGCTACGAGCAGTACTTC. Protein: CASSSGLAGYEQYF.

The chain combines TRBV19 with TRBJ1-1, with D hard to call. The CDR3 contains 17 residues. V dropped 1 base and J dropped 4 bases, with 19 bases sitting between them. Germline V lookup: CDR1 LNHDA, CDR2 SQIVND (reference sequence). The CDR3 protein is CASSIGTPRHLSTEAFF. DNA of the CDR3: TGTGCCAGTAGTATAGGTACCCCACGCCACCTGAGCACTGAAGCTTTCTTT.

This chain links TRBV15 with TRBJ2-3; D is ambiguous. The germline V gene has CDR1 LNHNV and CDR2 YYDKDF (reference sequence). The V end was cut by 5 bases, the J end by 0 bases, with 12 bases between. CDR3 length equals 15 residues. CDR3 sequence (DNA): TGTGCCACCAGCTTAGAGTACGGGAGCACAGATACGCAGTATTTT. This translates into CATSLEYGSTDTQYF.

This clone was seen only a few times. V usage is TRBV6-5 and J usage is TRBJ2-7; D possibly corresponds to TRBD2 (6 bases). This CDR3 has 14 amino acids. Per the germline V gene, CDR1 is MNHEY and CDR2 is SVGAGI. The ends were cut back, 2 bases at V and 5 bases at J, with 13 bases in the middle. CDR3 sequence reads: CASSYGGQGDEQYF. CDR3 DNA: TGTGCCAGCAGTTACGGAGGGCAGGGTGACGAGCAGTACTTC.

The rearrangement joins TRBV5-4 to TRBJ2-1; D possibly corresponds to TRBD1 (5 bases). This CDR3 contains 15 residues. Germline V gene data show CDR1 as SGHNT and CDR2 as YYREEE (reference sequence). Trimming shortened V by 4 bases and J by 5 bases, and 16 bases separated the two germline ends. The DNA of the CDR3 is TGTGCCAGCAGCACCCAAGGAAGGGGTCACAATGAGCAGTTCTTC. It yields the protein CASSTQGRGHNEQFF.

The chain carries TRBV27 and TRBJ2-7; possibly TRBD2 for D (5 bases). The CDR3 extends over 13 amino acids. Germline V gene lookup returns CDR1 MNHEY and CDR2 SMNVEV (reference sequence). Trimming pared 5 bases from V and 3 bases from J, leaving 11 bases between. The chain's CDR3 is CASSLGIFYEQYF. DNA of the CDR3: TGTGCCAGCAGTCTCGGGATCTTCTACGAGCAGTACTTC.

The chain carries TRBV28 and TRBJ2-1; 9 nucleotides agree with TRBD1. Per the germline V gene, CDR1 is MDHEN and CDR2 is SYDVKM. V gave up 2 bases and J gave up 6 bases; unmatched junction bases: 5. The CDR3 covers 15 residues. The CDR3 sequence: CASSLGQGIGNEQFF. In nucleotides, the CDR3 is TGTGCCAGCAGTTTAGGACAGGGGATTGGCAATGAGCAGTTCTTC.

CDR3 in DNA: TGCGCCAGCAGCCAAGATCTGACTAGCGGGACGGACAATGAGCAGTTCTTC. It codes for CASSQDLTSGTDNEQFF. The chain recombines TRBV4-3 with TRBJ2-1; 11 nucleotides align to TRBD2. Germline loops: CDR1 LGHNA, CDR2 YSLEER. The J segment lost 5 bases and the V segment lost 0 bases, leaving 6 bases of the junction unmatched. This CDR3 region has 17 residues.

The chain has TRBV29-1 and TRBJ1-1; D may be TRBD1 (5 bases). Germline CDR1 SQVTM, CDR2 ANQGSEA. The CDR3 spans 11 residues. The CDR3 reads CGGLGGTEAFF. The DNA of the CDR3 is TGCGGCGGCCTGGGGGGCACTGAAGCTTTCTTT.

The chain has TRBV7-9 and TRBJ2-5; 15 positions match TRBD2. The CDR3 has 17 residues. The germline V gene has CDR1 SEHNR and CDR2 FQNEAQ (reference sequence). V lost 6 bases, J lost 5 bases, and 10 bases stayed unmatched. The CDR3 reads CASRSGTSGRPGETQYF. CDR3 nucleotide sequence: TGTGCCAGCAGATCCGGGACTAGCGGGAGGCCGGGGGAGACCCAGTACTTC.

V gene TRBV4-1 combines with J gene TRBJ2-1; 8 bases match TRBD2. V gave up 0 bases and J gave up 0 bases; unmatched junction bases: 13. Germline V lookup: CDR1 MGHRA, CDR2 YSYEKL. The CDR3 loop spans 20 amino acids. The CDR3 DNA sequence: TGCGCCAGCAGCCAAGATGAGGGCGGGAGGACCCTTCGCTCCTACAATGAGCAGTTCTTC. Its protein product is CASSQDEGGRTLRSYNEQFF.

The V gene is TRBV16, the J gene TRBJ2-2, with TRBD2 as a possible D gene (6 bases). The V end was cut by 3 bases, the J end by 0 bases, with 32 bases between. This CDR3 has 23 residues. Germline V gene lookup returns CDR1 KGHSY and CDR2 FQNENV. The CDR3 protein is CASSHYFEREASVFLPNTGELFF. CDR3 bases: TGTGCCAGCAGCCACTATTTCGAAAGGGAGGCTAGCGTTTTCCTACCGAACACCGGGGAGCTGTTTTTT.

This chain links TRBV2 with TRBJ1-6; D is perhaps TRBD1 (6 bases). CDR3 length: 15 residues. V lost 7 bases to trimming and J lost 10 bases, with 20 bases between them. Germline CDR1 reads SNHLY; CDR2 reads FYNNEI. CDR3 loop: CASISPGQRNSPLHF. CDR3 coding DNA: TGTGCCAGCATCTCTCCGGGACAAAGGAACTCACCCCTCCACTTT.

The gene calls are TRBV10-3 and TRBJ1-3; D might be TRBD1 (5 bases). The CDR3 has 12 residues. Germline CDR1 and CDR2: ENHRY and SYGVKD. V was shortened by 8 bases and J by 4 bases, with 9 bases between the two germline ends. The CDR3 spells CAILTGGNTIYF. As DNA, the CDR3 is TGTGCCATCCTAACAGGAGGAAACACCATATATTTT.

Worth noting for this clone: This sample also contains other DNA sequences that code for the same CDR3. The chain carries TRBV11-2 and TRBJ1-1; 7 bases map to TRBD1. V shed 1 base and J 1 base; nucleotides not matched to a gene: 3. The germline V gene has CDR1 SGHAT and CDR2 FQNNGV. This CDR3 contains 15 residues. CDR3 sequence reads: CASSLGRTGNTEAFF. The DNA of the CDR3 is TGTGCCAGCAGCTTAGGGAGGACAGGGAACACTGAAGCTTTCTTT.

J is TRBJ1-3 and V is TRBV18; 7 nucleotides align to TRBD1. The V and J ends lost 4 bases and 2 bases, in that order; junction bases with no gene match: 5. Germline V CDR1 and CDR2: KGHSH, LQKENI. The CDR3 is 15 amino acids. CDR3 sequence: CASSQGAKAGNTIYF. For the CDR3, the DNA is TGTGCCAGCTCACAGGGGGCGAAGGCTGGAAACACCATATATTTT.

This clone has only a few counts. CDR3 DNA sequence: TGTGCCAGCAGGTCGAGCGGGAGGGCCTCCAGGGAGCAGTTCTTC. This translates into CASRSSGRASREQFF. The V call is TRBV28, the J call TRBJ2-1; TRBD2 agrees at 10 bases. After removal of 6 bases from V and 10 bases from J, the junction contained 12 bases not matched to a gene. Germline lookup yields CDR1 MDHEN and CDR2 SYDVKM. The CDR3 consists of 15 residues. Looking up the rest from reference TRBV28 and TRBJ2-1 gives the full variable domain: DVKVTQSSRYLVKRTGEKVFLECVQDMDHENMFWYRQDPGLGLRLIYFSYDVKMKEKGDIPEGYSVSREKKERFSLILESASTNQTSMYLCASRSSGRASREQFFGPGTRLTVL.

This clone was observed a handful of times. This same CDR3 is encoded by further DNA sequences in the sample. The J gene is TRBJ2-5, the V gene TRBV11-1; possible D gene TRBD2, 6 bases. The CDR3 consists of 14 residues. The germline V and J ends were trimmed by 5 bases and 1 base, with 11 bases remaining between them. Germline values: CDR1 SGHAT, CDR2 FQDESV (reference sequence). CDR3 bases: TGTGCCAGCAGCCGAGGGGACTCCCAAGAGACCCAGTACTTC. This encodes CASSRGDSQETQYF.

The chain uses TRBV10-3 and TRBJ1-6; 9 nucleotides agree with TRBD1. Germline V gene data show CDR1 as ENHRY and CDR2 as SYGVKD. The V gene end was trimmed by 6 bases and the J gene end by 9 bases; junction bases not matched to a gene: 6. The CDR3 length is 14 residues. This chain's CDR3 is CAIRPGQGSSPLHF. The CDR3, as DNA: TGTGCCATCAGGCCGGGACAGGGTAGTTCACCCCTCCACTTT.

The CDR3 sequence: CASSTAGSGNTIYF. CDR3 nucleotides: TGTGCCAGCAGCACCGCCGGCTCTGGAAACACCATATATTTT. This sequence joins TRBV9 and TRBJ1-3; D not certain. Trimming removed 4 bases from V and 0 bases from J, with 8 bases in between. This CDR3 region has 14 residues. Germline CDR1 SGDLS, CDR2 YYNGEE.

In its sample, this clone was seen once. The chain recombines TRBV6-1 with TRBJ2-1; 10 nucleotides agree with TRBD2. Germline-derived CDR1 and CDR2 are MNHNS and SASEGT. Trimming removed 3 bases from V and 8 bases from J; junction bases left unmatched: 4. The length of the CDR3 is 14 residues. CDR3 protein: CASSELAGVYEQFF. The CDR3 DNA sequence: TGTGCCAGCAGTGAGCTAGCGGGAGTGTATGAGCAGTTCTTC.

This rearrangement joins TRBV18 to TRBJ1-5; D might be TRBD1 (6 bases). CDR3 length: 15 amino acids. Germline values: CDR1 KGHSH, CDR2 LQKENI. The germline V and J ends were trimmed by 6 bases and 7 bases, with 19 bases remaining between them. The DNA for the CDR3 is TGTGCCAGCTCCCCAAACTGGGGGGGCGAGCAGCCCCAGCATTTT. Protein product: CASSPNWGGEQPQHF.

This clone was seen a single time. The chain is built from TRBV7-2 and TRBJ2-1; 14 nucleotides line up with TRBD2. Germline assignment: CDR1 SGHTA and CDR2 FQGNSA. With 5 bases clipped from V and 6 bases from J, the junction kept 6 bases outside the gene matches. There are 16 residues in the CDR3. CDR3 DNA: TGTGCCAGCAGCCGAGGACTAGCGGGGGGCTTCAATGAGCAGTTCTTC. Protein: CASSRGLAGGFNEQFF.

The CDR3 sequence is CASSVAPGGNYGYTF. Here the CDR3 DNA reads TGTGCCAGCAGCGTAGCCCCAGGGGGGAACTATGGCTACACCTTC. The chain employs TRBV9 and TRBJ1-2; 7 nucleotides align to TRBD1. The CDR3 has 15 residues. The V and J ends lost 0 bases and 2 bases, in that order; junction bases with no gene match: 4. Germline V gene data show CDR1 as SGDLS and CDR2 as YYNGEE.

As DNA, the CDR3 is TGTGCCAGTAGTATGACAGTACAGACTGAAGCTTTCTTT. It yields the protein CASSMTVQTEAFF. The rearrangement uses TRBV19 and TRBJ1-1, with D perhaps TRBD1 (5 bases). Trimming cost V 3 bases and J 5 bases, with 10 bases left between them. CDR1 is LNHDA and CDR2 is SQIVND in the germline V gene (reference sequence). The length of the CDR3 is 13 residues.